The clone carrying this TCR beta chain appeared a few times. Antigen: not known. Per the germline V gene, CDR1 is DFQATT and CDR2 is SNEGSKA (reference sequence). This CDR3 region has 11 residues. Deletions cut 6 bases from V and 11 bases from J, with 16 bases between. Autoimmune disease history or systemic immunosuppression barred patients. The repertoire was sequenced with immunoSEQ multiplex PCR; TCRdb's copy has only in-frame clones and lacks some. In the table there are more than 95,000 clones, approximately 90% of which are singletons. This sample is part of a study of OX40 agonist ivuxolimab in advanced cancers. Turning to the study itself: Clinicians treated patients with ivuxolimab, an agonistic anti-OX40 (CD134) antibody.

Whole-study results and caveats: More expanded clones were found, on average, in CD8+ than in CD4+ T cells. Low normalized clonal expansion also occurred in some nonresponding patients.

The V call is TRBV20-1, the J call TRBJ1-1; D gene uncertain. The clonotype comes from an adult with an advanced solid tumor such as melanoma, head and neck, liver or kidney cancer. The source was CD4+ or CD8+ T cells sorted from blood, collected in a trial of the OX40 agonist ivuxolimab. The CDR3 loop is CSAKPRERAFF. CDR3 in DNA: TGCAGTGCCAAACCACGGGAGAGGGCTTTCTTT.